This TCR beta chain was captured in a study of cytomegalovirus exposure and HLA in healthy donors. Trimming cost V 3 bases and J 8 bases; bases outside gene matches: 4. Per germline, CDR1 SGHNT and CDR2 YYREEE (reference sequence). The CDR3 covers 14 residues. This clone was seen just once. With 60 Vbeta and 13 Jbeta primers, the PCR was carried out. Some clones are missing from TCRdb's copy, which holds only in-frame ones; the method was immunoSEQ multiplex PCR. The sample includes fewer than 200,000 clones, 65% to 75% of them seen just once. This rearrangement joins TRBV5-4 to TRBJ2-1, with 11 bases identical to TRBD2. The sample comprised PBMCs. This receptor was identified in a girl aged 5-17 years in good health and CMV-seronegative. CDR3 in DNA: TGTGCCAGCAGCTCGGCGGGACTAGCGGATGAGCAGTTCTTC. As protein: CASSSAGLADEQFF.